This is a list of T cell receptor beta chains from one sample in a study of OX40 agonist ivuxolimab in advanced cancers. Clones were sequenced by immunoSEQ multiplex PCR, and TCRdb holds only the in-frame ones, with some missing. The repertoire includes tens of thousands of clones, about 88% of them detected once, and 1.1% sits in the top ten. Here the sequenced sample was CD4+ or CD8+ T cells sorted from blood, taken in a trial of the OX40 agonist ivuxolimab. Every receptor here comes from an adult with an advanced solid tumor such as melanoma, head and neck, liver or kidney cancer. Each CDR3 is given with its conserved first and last residue. A D gene is named only where the DNA matches it firmly. For some rows the clone size is stated as once, few or many, or as a class when expanded; others skip it.

>TRBD2|TRBV29-1|14|-|TRBJ2-5
CSGSGSLGGETQYF
TGCAGCGGTAGCGGGAGTTTAGGAGGAGAGACCCAGTACTTC
>-|TRBV19|12|-|TRBJ2-1
CASSIEGREQFF
TGTGCCAGTAGTATCGAAGGGCGGGAGCAGTTCTTC
>-|TRBV7-9|14|-|TRBJ1-1
CASSLHRENTEAFF
TGTGCCAGCAGCTTGCACCGGGAGAACACTGAAGCTTTCTTT
>-|TRBV27|16|-|TRBJ1-2
CASSFSGGVGVYGYTF
TGTGCCAGCAGTTTTTCAGGAGGGGTCGGGGTCTATGGCTACACCTTC
>TRBD1|TRBV4-1|16|-|TRBJ2-5
CASSPRALTGEETQYF
TGCGCCAGCAGTCCCCGCGCCTTGACAGGGGAAGAGACCCAGTACTTC
>-|TRBV10-3|14|-|TRBJ2-2
CAISESAELGELFF
TGTGCCATCAGTGAGTCAGCGGAGCTCGGGGAGCTGTTTTTT
>-|TRBV2|12|-|TRBJ2-1
CASSEPLDEQFF
TGTGCCAGCAGTGAACCCCTCGATGAGCAGTTCTTC
>-|TRBV5-1|14|-|TRBJ1-3
CASSLDGDGNTIYF
TGCGCCAGCAGCTTGGATGGGGACGGAAACACCATATATTTT
>-|TRBV5-8|13|-|TRBJ1-1
CASNQGETVEAFF
TGTGCCAGCAACCAAGGGGAGACGGTGGAAGCTTTCTTT
>TRBD2|TRBV10-2|15|-|TRBJ2-5
CASDNSGTSVETQYF
TGCGCCAGCGATAACTCCGGGACTAGCGTTGAGACCCAGTACTTC
>-|TRBV28|14|-|TRBJ1-4
CASSFGGVGEKLFF
TGTGCCAGCAGTTTCGGGGGGGTTGGGGAAAAACTGTTTTTT
>TRBD1|TRBV7-6|16|-|TRBJ2-7
CASSPGPGQVSYEQYF
TGTGCCAGCAGCCCCGGGCCGGGACAGGTATCCTACGAGCAGTACTTC
>TRBD1|TRBV6-1|14|-|TRBJ2-7
CASSGLGQGYEQYF
TGTGCCAGCAGTGGCCTGGGACAGGGCTACGAGCAGTACTTC
>TRBD2|TRBV7-3|16|-|TRBJ2-4
CASSPSGGLAKNIQYF
TGTGCCAGCAGCCCCAGCGGGGGTTTAGCCAAAAACATTCAGTACTTC
>TRBD1|TRBV6-5|14|-|TRBJ1-4
CASSNRGRYEKLFF
TGTGCCAGCAGTAACAGGGGGAGGTACGAAAAACTGTTTTTT
>-|TRBV30|12|few|TRBJ1-1
CALTLGDTEAFF
TGTGCCCTTACTCTAGGGGACACTGAAGCTTTCTTT
>-|TRBV10-3|16|once|TRBJ2-2
CAISAVRQVSTGELFF
TGTGCCATCAGTGCGGTTCGGCAGGTCTCCACCGGGGAGCTGTTTTTT
>TRBD2|TRBV10-3|18|-|TRBJ2-3
CAISESRGSGVSTDTQYF
TGTGCCATCAGTGAGTCGAGGGGTAGCGGGGTGAGCACAGATACGCAGTATTTT
>TRBD2|TRBV14|15|once|TRBJ2-7
CASSQVPGGSHEQYF
TGTGCCAGCAGCCAAGTCCCCGGGGGGAGCCACGAGCAGTACTTC
>TRBD2|TRBV30|16|-|TRBJ2-5
CAWSRGAGGPRETQYF
TGTGCCTGGAGCCGGGGGGCGGGAGGGCCTCGAGAGACCCAGTACTTC
>TRBD2|TRBV7-2|19|once|TRBJ2-5
CASSLVPILAGSPQETQYF
TGTGCCAGCAGCTTAGTCCCCATACTAGCGGGGAGTCCCCAAGAGACCCAGTACTTC
>-|TRBV30|15|-|TRBJ2-3
CAWSGGTSRADTQYF
TGTGCCTGGAGTGGCGGGACCTCTAGGGCCGATACGCAGTATTTT
>-|TRBV28|14|-|TRBJ1-1
CASSFGARGTEAFF
TGTGCCAGCAGTTTCGGGGCCCGCGGAACTGAAGCTTTCTTT
>-|TRBV28|13|-|TRBJ2-7
CASSWGSAYEQYF
TGTGCCAGCAGTTGGGGCAGCGCCTACGAGCAGTACTTC
>-|TRBV7-2|14|-|TRBJ2-7
CASSSGQPPNEQYF
TGTGCCAGCAGCTCCGGGCAGCCCCCTAACGAGCAGTACTTC
>TRBD2|TRBV4-2|19|-|TRBJ2-2
CASSQDLVAGGSMSGELFF
TGTGCCAGCAGCCAAGATCTAGTCGCGGGAGGGTCAATGTCCGGGGAGCTGTTTTTT